This TCR beta chain was observed in a study of cytomegalovirus exposure and HLA in healthy donors. The PCR made use of 60 Vbeta and 13 Jbeta primers. Repertoires were generated with immunoSEQ multiplex PCR, while TCRdb's copy carries only in-frame clones and drops some. The table lists approximately 88,000 clones, around 76% of them singletons. The clonotype was recovered from a man aged 18 to 30 in good health and CMV-seropositive. Sequenced input: PBMCs.

CDR3 nucleotides: TGTGCCAGCAGCGTAGGGGGACACGACACAGATACGCAGTATTTT. This encodes CASSVGGHDTDTQYF. The genes are TRBV9 and TRBJ2-3, with TRBD1 as a possible D gene (6 bases). V lost 0 bases, J lost 2 bases, and 10 bases lay in between. Germline values: CDR1 SGDLS, CDR2 YYNGEE. The CDR3 length is 15 residues.